Listed here are 13 T cell receptor beta chains from one sample, sequenced in a study of monozygotic twins with inflammatory bowel disease. One entry per CDR3 protein, without DNA, is what TCRdb gives after re-calling the 5' RACE reads. Here the sample table reports about 330,000 distinct CDR3 sequences. Sequencing input: blood. All receptors derive from a human donor with ulcerative colitis or Crohn's disease, or a healthy co-twin of an affected twin (not recorded which).

The chain carries TRBV7-2 and TRBJ2-1. The germline V gene encodes CDR1 SGHTA and CDR2 FQGNSA. The CDR3 covers 12 residues. The CDR3 here is CASSFYLAEQFF.

The rearrangement uses TRBV5-1 and TRBJ1-1. Germline V gene sequence: CDR1 SGHRS, CDR2 YFSETQ. CDR3 size: 13 residues. CDR3 in amino acids: CASSPQVDTEAFF.

This sequence joins TRBV12-3 or TRBV12-4 and TRBJ2-7; the D gene TCRdb calls, TRBD1, cannot be checked with no DNA. This CDR3 spans 18 amino acids. CDR3 sequence: CASSLKVRGVARTYEQYF.

CDR3 residues: CASSFTRGGETQYF. The V and J genes are TRBV12-3 or TRBV12-4 and TRBJ2-5; TCRdb returns TRBD1, unconfirmable since there is no DNA. This CDR3 spans 14 amino acids.

The genes are TRBV7-2 and TRBJ2-1; TCRdb designates TRBD2, a call that cannot be tested without DNA. CDR1 is SGHTA and CDR2 is FQGNSA in the germline V gene. The CDR3 has 15 amino acids. The CDR3 spells CASSLLAGLYNEQFF.

The chain recombines TRBV27 with TRBJ2-7; the D call from TCRdb, TRBD1, cannot be confirmed without DNA. There are 16 residues in the CDR3. Germline assignment: CDR1 MNHEY and CDR2 SMNVEV (reference sequence). CDR3 loop: CASSLSRTGSSYEQYF.

J is TRBJ1-5 and V is TRBV2; TCRdb gives TRBD1 as the D gene, but with no DNA this cannot be confirmed. This CDR3 comprises 13 residues. The germline gives CDR1 SNHLY, CDR2 FYNNEI. The CDR3: CASGDRGPQPQHF.

The V and J genes are TRBV5-1 and TRBJ1-2. The V gene's germline CDR1 is SGHRS and CDR2 YFSETQ. CDR3 length: 16 amino acids. CDR3 loop: CASSAVADAWGNGYTF.

The CDR3 sequence: CSARVQVEGTQPQHF. This sequence joins TRBV20-1 and TRBJ1-5. CDR1 is DFQATT, CDR2 SNEGSKA, per germline (reference sequence). This CDR3 has 15 residues.

The CDR3 protein is CASSLGVAGANVLTF. This chain joins TRBV27 and TRBJ2-6. This CDR3 is built from 15 residues. Germline V lookup: CDR1 MNHEY, CDR2 SMNVEV (reference sequence).

The chain has TRBV20-1 and TRBJ1-2; TCRdb proposes TRBD1, but this gene call is untestable without DNA. The CDR3 totals 14 residues. The germline gives CDR1 DFQATT, CDR2 SNEGSKA (reference sequence). CDR3 region: CSAARDRETYGYTF.

V and J are TRBV5-1 and TRBJ2-7. This CDR3 has 15 amino acids. Per the germline V gene, CDR1 is SGHRS and CDR2 is YFSETQ. CDR3 residues: CASSLGGLSSYEQYF.

The V and J genes are TRBV5-1 and TRBJ2-1; TCRdb names TRBD2, which stays unverified in the absence of DNA. This CDR3 is built from 13 residues. Germline CDR1 SGHRS, CDR2 YFSETQ. CDR3 protein: CASTPTGREAHDF.